The entry below describes one T cell receptor (beta chain). Its target is not known. The source of the sample is a study of T cell responses to AZD1222 COVID-19 vaccine. The length of the CDR3 is 16 residues. Germline V gene data show CDR1 as LGHDT and CDR2 as YNNKEL (reference sequence). The ends lost 0 bases at V and 4 bases at J; junction bases unmatched: 6. TCRdb's copy holds only in-frame clones and misses some; the assay was immunoSEQ multiplex PCR. The sample carries about 180,000 clones, around 90% recorded once. Some second doses came at about 4 weeks and others at about 12 weeks; these were pooled. Whole-study findings and limits: When two AZD1222 doses had been given, Spike-specific TCR breadth and depth rose. CD4 TCRs covered the whole spike, strongest at regions 160-218 and 743-854.

This receptor was taken from an adult who received the AZD1222 COVID-19 vaccine. This chain uses TRBV3-1 (or the pseudogene TRBV3-2) with TRBJ2-3; 8 bases are shared with TRBD2. Sample: peripheral blood, taken 28 days after the second AZD1222 dose. CDR3 sequence: CASSQDGRGAADTQYF. The CDR3 DNA follows: TGTGCCAGCAGCCAAGACGGGCGGGGGGCAGCAGATACGCAGTATTTT.